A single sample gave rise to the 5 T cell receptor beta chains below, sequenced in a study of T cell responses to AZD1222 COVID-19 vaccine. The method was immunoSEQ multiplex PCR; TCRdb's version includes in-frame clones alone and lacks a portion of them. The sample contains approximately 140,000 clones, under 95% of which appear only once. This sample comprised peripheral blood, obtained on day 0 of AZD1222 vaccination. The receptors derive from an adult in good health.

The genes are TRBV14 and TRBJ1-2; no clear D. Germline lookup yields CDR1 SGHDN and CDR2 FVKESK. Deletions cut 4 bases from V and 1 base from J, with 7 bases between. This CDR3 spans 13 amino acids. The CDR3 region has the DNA TGTGCCAGCAGCCGGGCCTATAACTATGGCTACACCTTC. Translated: CASSRAYNYGYTF.

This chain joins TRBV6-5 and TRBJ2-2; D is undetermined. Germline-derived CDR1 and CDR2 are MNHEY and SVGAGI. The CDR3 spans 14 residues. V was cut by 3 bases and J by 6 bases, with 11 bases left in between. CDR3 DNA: TGTGCCAGCAGTTATCGTCGAGAGGCCGGGGAGCTGTTTTTT. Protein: CASSYRREAGELFF.

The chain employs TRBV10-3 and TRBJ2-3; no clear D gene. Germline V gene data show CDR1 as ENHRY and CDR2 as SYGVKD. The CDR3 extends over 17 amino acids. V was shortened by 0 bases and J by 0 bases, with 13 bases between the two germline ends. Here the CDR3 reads CAISESVGLKSTDTQYF. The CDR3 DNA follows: TGTGCCATCAGTGAGTCGGTGGGTCTAAAAAGCACAGATACGCAGTATTTT.

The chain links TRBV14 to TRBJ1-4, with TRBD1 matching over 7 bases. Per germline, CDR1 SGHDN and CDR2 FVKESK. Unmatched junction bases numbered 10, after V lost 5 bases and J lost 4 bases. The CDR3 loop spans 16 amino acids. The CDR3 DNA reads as TGTGCCAGCAGCGCCGTGAGGGGGCTTTATAATGAAAAACTGTTTTTT. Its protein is CASSAVRGLYNEKLFF. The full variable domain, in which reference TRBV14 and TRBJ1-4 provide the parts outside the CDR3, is EAGVTQFPSHSVIEKGQTVTLRCDPISGHDNLYWYRRVMGKEIKFLLHFVKESKQDESGMPNNRFLAERTGGTYSTLKVQPAELEDSGVYFCASSAVRGLYNEKLFFGSGTQLSVL.

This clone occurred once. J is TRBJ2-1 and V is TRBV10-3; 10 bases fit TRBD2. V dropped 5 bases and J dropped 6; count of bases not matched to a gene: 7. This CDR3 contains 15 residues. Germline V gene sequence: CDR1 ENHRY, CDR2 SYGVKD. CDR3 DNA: TGTGCCATCAGTCTAGCTAGCGGGGGTCCCAATGAGCAGTTCTTC. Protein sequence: CAISLASGGPNEQFF.